This entry describes one T cell receptor (beta chain). Its antigen remains unidentified. The CDR3 totals 11 residues. Germline-derived CDR1 and CDR2 are SNHLY and FYNNEI. The PCR employed 60 Vbeta primers together with 13 Jbeta primers. Profiling relied on immunoSEQ multiplex PCR, and the TCRdb table lists in-frame clones only, not all of them. There are approximately 90,000 clones in the sample; 65% to 80% occur only once, and just over 3% lies in the top ten. This specimen belongs to a study of cytomegalovirus exposure and HLA in healthy donors. Broader study findings: Researchers reported from a later analysis that most CMV-associated TCR beta chains appeared HLA-restricted. TCR beta V- and J-gene trimming, according to a later analysis, was linked to a missense DCLRE1C variant.

The sequenced material came from PBMCs. The chain uses TRBV2 and TRBJ2-5, with D perhaps TRBD1 (5 bases). The last part of the DNA fits TRBJ2-7 better; the J call may be wrong. This receptor was obtained from a man in his forties in good health and CMV-seronegative. The CDR3: CARQDAYEQYF. For the CDR3, the DNA is TGTGCCAGACAGGATGCCTACGAGCAGTACTTC.